This TCR beta chain was captured by sequencing in a study of beta chain features in type 1 diabetes (dated by TCRdb to 2016 to 2019). At the level of the whole study: Mean age, gender distribution, total cell number and subset yield did not differ between patients and healthy donors. A total of approximately 100 million sorted cells were examined across all samples, and the number of cells per subset was strongly correlated with RNA yield. In the study, recently diagnosed type 1 diabetes patients and matched healthy donors were compared on the TCRB repertoires of their sorted circulating CD4+ T cell subsets. Naive and central memory subsets were obtained from all 30 or so donors, but regulatory and stem cell-like memory subsets were isolated from only 8 patients and about eight healthy donors. Results the study describes overall, beyond this receptor: Only small numbers of individuals were included in the HLA sub-analyses, which left unresolved whether HLA type had any influence on TCRB rearrangement. Because cDNA rather than genomic DNA was sequenced, highly expressing activated cells could have been over-represented, although no difference in activation and CD3 levels was found between groups. At VDJ recombination sites, patients with type 1 diabetes made fewer insertions and deleted more nucleotides, a pattern implying thymic rearrangement abnormalities. Shorter templates might have been favored by PCR, but patient and control samples were amplified and corrected together, so both groups would have been affected equally by any skew. Naive, central memory and regulatory TCRB repertoires appeared more similar among patients than among healthy donors. In all four CD4+ subsets, TCRB CDR3 length was moderately but significantly shorter in type 1 diabetes patients.

The germline V gene specifies SGDLS as CDR1 and YYNGEE as CDR2. The junction carries 18 bases between V and J, which are trimmed by 4 bases and 7 bases respectively. The CDR3 holds 15 amino acids from the cysteine to the phenylalanine. Only the CDR3 part of the read is kept: 45 bases, read in frame from the first base. Each donor gave one peripheral blood draw, about 100 mL on average, collected into heparinised tubes. A BD FACSAria II was used to sort naive, central memory, regulatory and stem cell-like memory CD4+ T cells with a panel that included CD45RO, CCR7, CD25, CD127, CD95 and CD27. Purity was above 95% for every sorted population. Right away, PBMCs were isolated by Lymphoprep density gradient centrifugation and were stained directly, with no culture step. So that batch effects would be minimized, each experiment stained and sorted samples in pairs, pairing one healthy donor with one patient.

The entire isolated RNA was reverse transcribed using the High Capacity cDNA Reverse Transcription Kit, and thus expressed TCRB transcripts were sequenced. Deep immunoSEQ sequencing was performed on naive, central memory and regulatory T cell samples, with an average of around 3.4 million total reads per sample. After sorted cells were lysed in RLT buffer, RNA was extracted with DNase-treated RNeasy Micro or Mini kits, with the choice depending on cell number. To prevent cross-contamination, each cell subset was processed individually, whereas patient and healthy donor samples were processed jointly. TCRB sequences were amplified from cDNA with the immunoSEQ multiplex PCR, producing 87-bp fragments spanning the CDR3 region. Sequencing of the amplicons was performed on the Illumina HiSeq platform. From the authors' description of their analysis: Synthetic template baselines were used to correct PCR bias computationally, reads within Hamming distance 2 were collapsed together, and singletons that could not be merged were discarded. By aligning reads against IMGT, V, D and J genes, CDR3 length, and insertions or deletions at six rearrangement sites were assigned. Clonotype counts were normalized to sorted cell number within each subset before computing true diversity and Gini coefficients with the tcR R package. The overlap coefficient, calculated on TCRB nucleotide sequences, was used to quantify repertoire sharing. TCRdb obtained this table from immuneACCESS and retained in-frame rearrangements with V and J assigned. These tables miss some clones; where compared with another copy, unresolved V genes account for less than half of the shortfall, and the remainder is unexplained. D and trimming come from the DNA, and the V and J calls and clone size come from that table. A total of almost 350,000 clones appear in this sample, 9.3% of them only once. The top ten clones comprise around 1% of the sample.

This clone occurred many times. What antigen it recognizes has not been identified. One base away there is no much larger clone; base qualities are not given. The TCR was taken from a man aged 25 to 40 with type 1 diabetes. The chain couples TRBV9 to TRBJ2-1, with a tentative D gene TRBD1 over 5 matching bases. The sequencing input was central memory CD4+ T cells from blood. The nucleotide sequence reads TGTGCCAGCAGCAATTTGGCAGGGTCAGGTAATGAGCAGTTCTTC. Its protein product is CASSNLAGSGNEQFF.